This T cell receptor beta chain comes out of a study of blood T cells in healthy people across ages. Study summary: About one barcoded beta molecule per two T cells came from capture by template switching.

As for this clonotype: Antigen: not known.

Through a sample-barcoded 5' primer and a J-beta primer mix, a second PCR was run for roughly 6 to 11 cycles. A template-switch adaptor containing 12 random nucleotides labeled each cDNA molecule. TCRdb fed the 5' RACE reads into MiXCR, producing one record per CDR3 protein. The repertoire includes roughly 800,000 distinct CDR3 sequences, about three fifths of them detected once, and roughly 22% sits in the top ten. General study points: Both higher diversity and more naive CD4+ cells marked long-lived donors when set against aged donors. Researchers said unsorted PBMCs prevented a conclusive naive versus antigen-experienced comparison.

The CDR3 extends over 13 amino acids. Germline CDR1 MDHEN, CDR2 SYDVKM. V lost 5 bases and J 4 bases, leaving 10 bases between the germline ends. The chain joins TRBV28 to TRBJ2-3, with a weak D call TRBD1 (6 bases). Sequencing input: blood. The sequence derives from a man aged 30 to 45 in good health. The DNA for the CDR3 is TGTGCCAGCAGTACACACAGGGCAGATACGCAGTATTTT. It encodes CASSTHRADTQYF.